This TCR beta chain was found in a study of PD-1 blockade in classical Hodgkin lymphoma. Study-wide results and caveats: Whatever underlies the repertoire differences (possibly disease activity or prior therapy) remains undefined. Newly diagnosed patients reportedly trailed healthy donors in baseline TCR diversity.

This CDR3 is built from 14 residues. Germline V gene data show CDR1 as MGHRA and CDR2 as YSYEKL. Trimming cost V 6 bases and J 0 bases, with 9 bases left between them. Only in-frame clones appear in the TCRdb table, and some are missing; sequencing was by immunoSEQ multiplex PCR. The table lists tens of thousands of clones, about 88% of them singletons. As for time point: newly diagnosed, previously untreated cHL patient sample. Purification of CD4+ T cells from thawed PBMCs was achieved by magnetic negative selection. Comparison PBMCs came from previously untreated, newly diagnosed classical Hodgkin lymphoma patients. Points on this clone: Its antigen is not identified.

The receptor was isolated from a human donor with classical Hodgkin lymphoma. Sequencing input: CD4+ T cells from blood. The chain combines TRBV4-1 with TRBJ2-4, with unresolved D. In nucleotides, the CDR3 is TGCGCCAGCAGTTCCGCCGGAGCCAAAAACATTCAGTACTTC. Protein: CASSSAGAKNIQYF.